This T cell receptor (beta chain) was identified in a study of blood T cell repertoires in COVID-19. This clone was picked up one time. The assay was immunoSEQ multiplex PCR, and TCRdb's table has in-frame clones only and misses some. The sample shows 380,000 or so clones, about 86% of them seen only once. Germline CDR1 is SGDLS and CDR2 is YYNGEE. The ends were cut back, 3 bases at V and 5 bases at J, with 15 bases in the middle. The length of the CDR3 is 14 residues. This clonotype was sampled from a woman aged 55-75 years with COVID-19, enrolled during active disease. The sequencing sample was made of peripheral blood. This chain joins TRBV9 and TRBJ2-7, with D perhaps matching TRBD2 (5 bases). In DNA, the CDR3 is TGTGCCAGCAGCGCCGAATCAGCGGTGGACGAGCAGTACTTC. Its protein product is CASSAESAVDEQYF.